Listed below are T cell receptor beta chains from one sample, sequenced in a study of blood T cell repertoires in COVID-19. TCRdb's copy holds only in-frame clones and misses some; the assay was immunoSEQ multiplex PCR. This sample has about 49,000 clones; about 85% occur once, and the top ten carry over 4.5%. The sequenced sample consisted of peripheral blood. The receptors come from a man aged 35 to 55 with active COVID-19. The CDR3 runs from the conserved cysteine through the conserved F or W. The D gene is left open where the match is weak. Size is omitted from some rows. Given values are once, few, many or a class for expanded clones.

D gene	V gene	J gene	clone size	CDR3 DNA	CDR3 protein
NA	TRBV19	TRBJ2-3	NA	TGTGCCAGTAAAGGGGGAGATAACACAGATACGCAGTATTTT	CASKGGDNTDTQYF
NA	TRBV7-2	TRBJ1-6	once	TGTGCCAGCAGCTTCCAGGCCTTGGATAATTCACCCCTCCACTTT	CASSFQALDNSPLHF
TRBD1	TRBV5-6	TRBJ1-6	NA	TGTGCCAGCAGCTTGGGCAGGGGGGATTCACCCCTCCACTTT	CASSLGRGDSPLHF
NA	TRBV11-1	TRBJ2-7	NA	TGTGCCAGCAGCTTAGGGTCAGTTCCACCCGAGCAGTACTTC	CASSLGSVPPEQYF
TRBD1	TRBV28	TRBJ2-1	NA	TGTGCCAGCAGTCCAGGACGCGGGACAGGTGAGCAGTTCTTC	CASSPGRGTGEQFF
NA	TRBV28	TRBJ1-6	NA	TGTGCCAGCAGTCCGCACCAGGACTATAATTCACCCCTCCACTTT	CASSPHQDYNSPLHF
NA	TRBV6-5	TRBJ2-3	once	TGTGCCAGCAGCCCCTTTACAGATACGCAGTATTTT	CASSPFTDTQYF
NA	TRBV21-1	TRBJ1-1	NA	TGTGCCAGCGCGAGCAGGGGAGAGTGCCAAGGAAACACTGAAGCTTTCTTT	CASASRGECQGNTEAFF
TRBD1	TRBV12-3/TRBV12-4	TRBJ2-7	NA	TGTGCCAGCAGGCGACAGGGGAACTACGAGCAGTACTTC	CASRRQGNYEQYF
TRBD1	TRBV5-8	TRBJ2-5	NA	TGTGCCAGCACCCCCCAGGGGGAACCCCAAGAGACCCAGTACTTC	CASTPQGEPQETQYF
TRBD2	TRBV5-8	TRBJ2-7	NA	TGTGCCAGCAGCTTGGTAGGGACTACCAGTTACGAGCAGTACTTC	CASSLVGTTSYEQYF
TRBD1	TRBV13	TRBJ2-7	NA	TGTGCCAGCAGCACAGCCCAAGACAGGGGTGCCTACGAGCAGTACTTC	CASSTAQDRGAYEQYF
TRBD1	TRBV29-1	TRBJ2-5	once	TGCAGCGTTGATGTGACAGGGTCGTCAGAGACCCAGTACTTC	CSVDVTGSSETQYF
TRBD1	TRBV7-7	TRBJ2-1	NA	TGTGCTAGCAGCACGGGGACAGTCAGCTCCTACAATGAGCAGTTCTTC	CASSTGTVSSYNEQFF
NA	TRBV27	TRBJ2-4	few	TGTGCCAGCAGTTTAACCTCCTCCGGGGACATTCAGTACTTC	CASSLTSSGDIQYF
TRBD2	TRBV14	TRBJ2-3	NA	TGTGCCAGCAGCCGGAGACTAGCGGGAGCAGATACGCAGTATTTT	CASSRRLAGADTQYF
TRBD2	TRBV27	TRBJ2-3	NA	TGTGCCAGCAGTCCAGGACCGGGGGGTAGCACAGATACGCAGTATTTT	CASSPGPGGSTDTQYF
NA	TRBV4-1	TRBJ1-2	NA	TGCGCCAGCAGCCAATACATTGGGAGCTATTATGGCTACACCTTC	CASSQYIGSYYGYTF
TRBD2	TRBV28	TRBJ2-2	NA	TGTGCCAGCAGTTTCGGGGGGTCCACCGGGGAGCTGTTTTTT	CASSFGGSTGELFF
NA	TRBV30	TRBJ2-3	NA	TGTGCCTGGAGTCCTAACAGGGACGGTACGCAGTATTTT	CAWSPNRDGTQYF
NA	TRBV1	TRBJ2-3	NA	TGCACCAGCAGCCACCACCAGCGGGAGGGAGATACGCAGTATTTT	CTSSHHQREGDTQYF
TRBD1	TRBV30	TRBJ1-2	NA	TGTGCCTCCCTGACAGGGGACGGCGATGGCTACACCTTC	CASLTGDGDGYTF
NA	TRBV6-5	TRBJ1-2	NA	TGTGCCAGCACCACCGGGGGTCCCTATGGCTACACCTTC	CASTTGGPYGYTF
TRBD1	TRBV7-9	TRBJ1-1	NA	TGTGCCAGCAATAACAGGGGCAACACTGAAGCTTTCTTT	CASNNRGNTEAFF
NA	TRBV6-5	TRBJ1-1	NA	TGTGCCAGCAACAGGGCGGGCGTTGAAGCTTTCTTT	CASNRAGVEAFF
TRBD1	TRBV6-5	TRBJ1-3	NA	TGTGCCGGTAAAAAGACAGGGACTGGTGGAAACACCATATATTTT	CAGKKTGTGGNTIYF
TRBD1	TRBV7-9	TRBJ2-7	NA	TGTGCCAGCAGTCGAGACAGGGGGGTAAACGAGCAGTACTTC	CASSRDRGVNEQYF
TRBD1	TRBV18	TRBJ2-1	NA	TGTGCCAGCTTACAGGGGACCTACAATGAGCAGTTCTTC	CASLQGTYNEQFF
TRBD1	TRBV6-5	TRBJ1-2	NA	TGTGCCAGCAGCGTACAGGGGGACAGTTGGGGCTACACCTTC	CASSVQGDSWGYTF
NA	TRBV6-5	TRBJ1-1	once	TGTGCCAGCAGTCGCGGGGGGGGGACTGAAGCTTTCTTT	CASSRGGGTEAFF
NA	TRBV25-1	TRBJ1-4	NA	TGTGCCAGCAGGCAGGGCGGGATTGGTGAAAAACTGTTTTTT	CASRQGGIGEKLFF
NA	TRBV11-3	TRBJ2-2	NA	TGTGCCAGCAGCTTACGGGACACCGGGGAGCTGTTTTTT	CASSLRDTGELFF
NA	TRBV5-4	TRBJ2-1	NA	TGTGCCAGCAGCTCCTTTAGCTCCTACAATGAGCAGTTCTTC	CASSSFSSYNEQFF
TRBD2	TRBV4-2	TRBJ2-2	NA	TGTGCCAGCAGCCAAGATTACAGCGGGAGTACCGGGGAGCTGTTTTTT	CASSQDYSGSTGELFF
NA	TRBV19	TRBJ1-1	NA	TGTGCCAGTTTCCCCAGTTCGAACACTGAAGCTTTCTTT	CASFPSSNTEAFF
NA	TRBV5-6	TRBJ2-4	NA	TGTGCCAGCAGCTTCGAACAGGGAGCCAAAAACATTCAGTACTTC	CASSFEQGAKNIQYF
TRBD1	TRBV5-1	TRBJ2-3	NA	TGCGCCAGCAGCTGGGACAGCGCAGATGTCGGAGATACGCAGTATTTT	CASSWDSADVGDTQYF
TRBD1	TRBV9	TRBJ1-5	NA	TGTGCCAGCAGCGTAGGCGGGACAGGGGATCAGCCCCAGCATTTT	CASSVGGTGDQPQHF
NA	TRBV5-4	TRBJ2-2	NA	TGTGCCAGCAGCTGGGACATTCGTGTCGGGGAGCTGTTTTTT	CASSWDIRVGELFF
NA	TRBV11-3	TRBJ2-2	NA	TGTGCCAGCAGCTTAGAATCAGGGTTCACCGGGGAGCTGTTTTTT	CASSLESGFTGELFF
NA	TRBV19	TRBJ1-1	NA	TGTGCCACCCAGGCGGGGGGCTTCACTGAAGCTTTCTTT	CATQAGGFTEAFF
TRBD1	TRBV5-1	TRBJ2-7	NA	TGCGCCAGCAGCCCGACGACAGGGAGCTACGAGCAGTACTTC	CASSPTTGSYEQYF
TRBD2	TRBV19	TRBJ2-1	NA	TGTGCCAGTAGGACTAGCGGGTCCTCCTACAATGAGCAGTTCTTC	CASRTSGSSYNEQFF
TRBD1	TRBV4-1	TRBJ2-1	NA	TGCGCCAGCAGCCCAGCTCACAGGGGCGTTGACAATGAGCAGTTCTTC	CASSPAHRGVDNEQFF
TRBD1	TRBV19	TRBJ2-7	NA	TGTGCCAGTAGTACCACCGGGACAGGGAGGTACGAGCAGTACTTC	CASSTTGTGRYEQYF
TRBD2	TRBV5-6	TRBJ2-1	NA	TGTGCCAGCAGCTTGTATAGCGGGCCGGACGGTGAGCAGTTCTTC	CASSLYSGPDGEQFF
TRBD1	TRBV18	TRBJ2-7	NA	TGTGCCAGCTCACCCCGACAGGGTAGGGGTCATGAGCAGTACTTC	CASSPRQGRGHEQYF
NA	TRBV4-1	TRBJ2-5	NA	TGCGCCAGCAGCCATCCCCCGAAGCGTTCCAAGACCCAGTACTTC	CASSHPPKRSKTQYF
TRBD2	TRBV2	TRBJ2-3	NA	TGTGCCAGCTGCAGGGGGTCTAGCGGGAGTGCCCCAGATACGCAGTATTTT	CASCRGSSGSAPDTQYF
NA	TRBV3-1/TRBV3-2	TRBJ2-1	NA	TGTGCCAGCAGCTATACTAGCCAGAACTACAATGAGCAGTTCTTC	CASSYTSQNYNEQFF
TRBD2	TRBV9	TRBJ2-1	NA	TGTGCCAGCAGATCTAGCGGGAGGCCCCACAATGAGCAGTTCTTC	CASRSSGRPHNEQFF
TRBD2	TRBV5-6	TRBJ2-3	NA	TGTGCCAGTAGCGAACTAGCGGTGGGCACAGATACGCAGTATTTT	CASSELAVGTDTQYF
NA	TRBV19	TRBJ1-2	once	TGTGCCAGTAGTAGGACGGGGATGCCGGATGGCTACACCTTC	CASSRTGMPDGYTF
TRBD1	TRBV9	TRBJ2-1	NA	TGTGCCAGCAGCGTAGAAGGGGCAGGGGGCGCTTACAATGAGCAGTTCTTC	CASSVEGAGGAYNEQFF
TRBD2	TRBV6-6	TRBJ2-7	few	TGTGCCAGCAGTCGACTAGCGGGAGGGCCTGATGTGCAGTACTTC	CASSRLAGGPDVQYF
TRBD1	TRBV28	TRBJ1-5	NA	TGTGCCAGCAGCGGACAGGGAAATAGCAATCAGCCCCAGCATTTT	CASSGQGNSNQPQHF
NA	TRBV13	TRBJ2-1	NA	TGTGCCAGCAGCGCTGCCGGGACTGACTACAATGAGCAGTTCTTC	CASSAAGTDYNEQFF
TRBD1	TRBV9	TRBJ2-1	NA	TGTGCCAGCAGCGTAGAGATGGGACAGGGGATTGAGCAGTTCTTC	CASSVEMGQGIEQFF
TRBD1	TRBV28	TRBJ1-4	NA	TGTGCCAGCAGTGAAGGGGGCCCCAATGAAAAACTGTTTTTT	CASSEGGPNEKLFF
TRBD1	TRBV7-9	TRBJ2-3	NA	TGTGCCAGCAGCGGACAGGGAAGCACAGATACGCAGTATTTT	CASSGQGSTDTQYF